What follows is one T cell receptor (beta chain) and its context. Germline CDR1 MRHNA, CDR2 SNTAGT. The CDR3 contains 14 residues. V gave up 6 bases and J gave up 6 bases; unmatched junction bases: 5. As processed by the authors: The assay estimated nucleated cells by amplifying reference gene primers. Assay: immunoSEQ multiplex PCR; the TCRdb copy retains only in-frame clones and omits some. The V and J calls and the clone size are those of that table, but D and trimming were determined from the DNA. The table records under 300,000 clones, roughly 85% of them present only once. This specimen comes from a study of blood T cell repertoires in COVID-19. Study overall: The analysed material was cDNA or gDNA that came from T cells, B-cell-depleted T cells, or PBMCs.

This TCR derives from a woman aged 25 to 39 with active or convalescent COVID-19. Sequenced: peripheral blood. The chain is built from TRBV6-4 and TRBJ1-5; 10 positions agree with TRBD1. CDR3 protein: CASSRTGGGQPQHF. The CDR3 DNA is TGTGCCAGCAGCAGGACAGGGGGTGGTCAGCCCCAGCATTTT.